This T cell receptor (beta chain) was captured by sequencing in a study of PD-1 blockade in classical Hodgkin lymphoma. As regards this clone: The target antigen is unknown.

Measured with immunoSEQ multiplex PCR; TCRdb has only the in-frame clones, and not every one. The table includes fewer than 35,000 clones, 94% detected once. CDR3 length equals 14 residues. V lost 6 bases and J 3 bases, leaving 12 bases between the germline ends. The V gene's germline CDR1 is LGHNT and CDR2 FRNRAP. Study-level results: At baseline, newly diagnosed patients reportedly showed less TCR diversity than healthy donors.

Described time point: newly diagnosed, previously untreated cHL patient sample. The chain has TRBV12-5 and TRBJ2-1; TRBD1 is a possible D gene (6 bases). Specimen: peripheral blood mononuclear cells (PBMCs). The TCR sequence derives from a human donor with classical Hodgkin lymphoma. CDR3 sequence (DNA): TGTGCTAGTGGCACAGGGAGCAGCTACAATGAGCAGTTCTTC. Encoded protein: CASGTGSSYNEQFF. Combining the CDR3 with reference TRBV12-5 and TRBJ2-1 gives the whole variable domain DARVTQTPRHKVTEMGQEVTMRCQPILGHNTVFWYRQTMMQGLELLAYFRNRAPLDDSGMPKDRFSAEMPDATLATLKIQPSEPRDSAVYFCASGTGSSYNEQFFGPGTRLTVL.